This passage covers 8 T cell receptor beta chains from one sample sequenced in a study of OX40 agonist ivuxolimab in advanced cancers. Preparation of the library involved the immunoSEQ multiplex PCR assay. The table was pulled from immuneACCESS by TCRdb, which kept in-frame rearrangements only. Such tables lose some clones; where checked, under half of the loss comes from unresolved V genes, and the rest has no known cause. In this sample the table shows around 140,000 clones, about nine tenths of which occur a single time. The ten top clones hold roughly 0.99% of the sample. The material sequenced was CD4+ or CD8+ T cells sorted from blood, taken in a trial of the OX40 agonist ivuxolimab. The receptors were gathered from an adult with an advanced solid tumor such as melanoma, head and neck, liver or kidney cancer.

The gene calls are TRBV7-8 and TRBJ2-5; the match to TRBD2 covers 15 bases. With V trimmed by 5 bases and J by 4 bases, 5 bases remained unmatched. This CDR3 comprises 16 residues. Germline CDR1 and CDR2: SGHVS and FQNEAQ. For the CDR3, the DNA is TGTGCCAGCAGCCCTCGGACTAGCGGGAGGGCAGAGACCCAGTACTTC. Protein product: CASSPRTSGRAETQYF. Supplemented by reference TRBV7-8 and TRBJ2-5, the full variable domain reads GAGVSQSPRYKVAKRGQDVALRCDPISGHVSLFWYQQALGQGPEFLTYFQNEAQLDKSGLPSDRFFAERPEGSVSTLKIQRTQQEDSAVYLCASSPRTSGRAETQYFGPGTRLLVL.

The rearrangement uses TRBV4-1 and TRBJ2-2, with a tentative D call TRBD2 (7 bases). The ends were cut back, 0 bases at V and 7 bases at J, with 18 bases in the middle. The CDR3 length is 17 residues. CDR1 is MGHRA and CDR2 is YSYEKL in the germline V gene. The CDR3 DNA follows: TGCGCCAGCAGCCAAGATGCCCCCGGGGGGCCTGGCGGGGAGCTGTTTTTT. Amino acid sequence: CASSQDAPGGPGGELFF.

This chain uses TRBV14 with TRBJ2-5; D is unclear. Germline CDR1 is SGHDN and CDR2 is FVKESK. This CDR3 contains 11 residues. V lost 3 bases and J lost 7, with 6 bases in between. In nucleotides, the CDR3 is TGTGCCAGCAGCCAGAGACGGACCCAGTACTTC. This sequence encodes CASSQRRTQYF.

This chain links TRBV7-6 with TRBJ2-3, with D perhaps TRBD1 (6 bases). CDR1 and CDR2 from the germline V gene are SGHVS and FNYEAQ. CDR3 length equals 12 residues. Trimming stripped 0 bases from V and 13 bases from J, with 11 bases between. In DNA, the CDR3 is TGTGCCAGCAGCTTAGCGCACCAGGGGAAGTATTTT. This sequence encodes CASSLAHQGKYF.

A single count supports this clone. The chain carries TRBV7-9 and TRBJ2-5; TRBD1 might be the D (6 bases). This CDR3 comprises 13 residues. Germline-derived CDR1 and CDR2 are SEHNR and FQNEAQ (reference sequence). V dropped 5 bases and J dropped 5 bases, with 12 bases sitting between them. The CDR3 spells CASSQQGRETQYF. DNA of the CDR3: TGTGCCAGCAGCCAACAGGGTAGGGAGACCCAGTACTTC.

The chain carries TRBV27 and TRBJ2-3; weak D call: TRBD2 (5 bases). The CDR3 is made up of 12 amino acids. V was pared by 6 bases and J by 10 bases, with 14 bases between. Germline values: CDR1 MNHEY, CDR2 SMNVEV (reference sequence). CDR3 DNA sequence: TGTGCCAGCAGAGAGGGTGCAAGCTCGCAGTATTTT. Amino acids: CASREGASSQYF.

The chain carries TRBV11-3 and TRBJ2-7; 15 bases fit TRBD2. Germline lookup yields CDR1 SGHNT and CDR2 YENEEA. CDR3 length: 17 amino acids. Germline trimming cut 5 bases from V and 2 bases from J; bases unmatched to any gene: 7. CDR3 protein: CASSARTSGRAPYEQYF. The CDR3 bases are TGTGCCAGCAGCGCCCGGACTAGCGGGAGGGCCCCCTACGAGCAGTACTTC.

The chain joins TRBV28 to TRBJ1-4; tentatively, D is TRBD1 (6 bases). Trimming cost V 6 bases and J 7 bases, with 18 bases left between them. The germline gives CDR1 MDHEN, CDR2 SYDVKM. The CDR3 has 15 residues. CDR3 amino acids: CASRSAGEASEKLFF. The CDR3 DNA is TGTGCCAGCAGGTCCGCAGGGGAGGCGAGTGAAAAACTGTTTTTT.